Sequencing of this T cell receptor beta chain was carried out in a study of shared clonotypes between healthy human individuals. About the study: The study used three CD4 naive, three CD4 memory, two CD8 naive and one CD8 memory plate per donor.

CDR1 ENHRY and CDR2 SYGVKD come from the germline V gene. V gave up 3 bases and J gave up 4 bases, with 12 bases separating them. The CDR3 totals 14 residues. Measured with immunoSEQ multiplex PCR; TCRdb has only the in-frame clones, and not every one. This repertoire shows 1,100,000 or so clones, approximately 80% found once; its top ten account for about 0.52%. Findings and limits, study-wide: The sole specimen, blood, was sampled, and tissue repertoires likely differ.

Remarks on this clone: The target antigen is unknown.

Donors comprised healthy HIV-negative adults lacking recent acute infections or vaccinations. Specimen: memory CD4+ T cells from PBMCs. The subset here: CD45RA-negative fraction. The V call is TRBV10-3, the J call TRBJ2-5; a weak D match, TRBD2 (5 bases). The receptor was isolated from a man younger than 35 in good health. Some clones in this sample may be carry-over from other donors' samples. Here the CDR3 DNA reads TGTGCCATCAGTGAAGGGAGCGGAAGAGAGACCCAGTACTTC. This encodes CAISEGSGRETQYF.